This T cell receptor (beta chain) was captured in a study of blood T cells in healthy people across ages. The use of a sample-barcoded 5' primer and a J-beta primer mix characterized a second PCR of roughly 6 to 11 cycles. TCRdb re-analysed the 5' RACE reads in MiXCR, keeping a single row per CDR3 protein. Among hundreds of thousands of distinct CDR3 sequences listed, roughly half were seen once. In germline, CDR1 is DFQATT, CDR2 SNEGSKA (reference sequence). CDR3 length equals 15 residues. V was shortened by 3 bases and J by 2 bases, with 17 bases between the two germline ends. Sequences were obtained from blood. This TCR was sampled from a man aged 55 to 70 in good health. This chain uses TRBV20-1 with TRBJ2-7; the D gene is possibly TRBD2 (6 bases). CDR3 bases: TGCAGTGCTAGGGGACTTCCGTCGGGGCCCTACGAGCAGTACTTC. Translation: CSARGLPSGPYEQYF.